This T cell receptor beta chain was identified during a study of T cells in Graves' hyperthyroidism and ophthalmopathy. The investigators amplified TCR beta CDR3 regions from RNA transcripts. Initially, a first-round RT-PCR of the TCR CDR3 employed the HTBI primer set. TCRdb re-called the multiplex PCR reads through MiXCR, storing one row per CDR3 protein. Here the sample spans 380,000 or so distinct CDR3 sequences, 19% being singletons. General study points: Using 13 V-J features, a model discriminated ophthalmopathy from stable hyperthyroidism.

The CDR3 runs to 14 residues. CDR1 GTSNPN and CDR2 SVGIG come from the germline V gene (reference sequence). V trimming: 0 bases; J trimming: 6 bases; junction bases outside the gene matches: 5. The PBMCs were sourced from fresh peripheral blood (about 9.6 ml). There are many counts of this clonotype. Its antigen is not identified. The chain combines TRBV30 with TRBJ1-5; 7 nucleotides match TRBD1. Sequenced input: blood. The TCR comes from a woman between 18 and 29 years old with Graves' hyperthyroidism. The CDR3 coding sequence is TGTGCCTGGAGTGTATGGAGGGGGCTTCAGCCCCAGCATTTT. It is translated as CAWSVWRGLQPQHF.